The 7 T cell receptor beta chains below were found in one sample sequenced in a study of blood T cell repertoires in COVID-19. TCRdb keeps only in-frame clones here, not all; method: immunoSEQ multiplex PCR. The sample comprises about 77,000 clones, 60% to 80% of which are singletons, and about a sixth rests with the top ten. The specimen was peripheral blood. The receptors here all came from a man between 65 and 85 years old with active or convalescent COVID-19.

The J gene is TRBJ1-2, the V gene TRBV30, with D possibly being TRBD1 (6 bases). This CDR3 is 12 amino acids long. Trimming cost V 3 bases and J 6 bases, with 11 bases left between them. Per the germline V gene, CDR1 is GTSNPN and CDR2 is SVGIG (reference sequence). This chain's CDR3 is CAWSRGGHGYTF. The DNA for the CDR3 is TGTGCCTGGAGCCGGGGGGGGCATGGCTACACCTTC.

Written as DNA, the CDR3 is TGCGCCAGCAGCTTGGCCAGGGTTGGGGATACGCAGTATTTT. Translated: CASSLARVGDTQYF. The rearrangement links TRBV5-1 to TRBJ2-3, with D perhaps TRBD1 (5 bases). The V end was cut by 0 bases, the J end by 6 bases, with 11 bases between. CDR1 and CDR2 (germline): SGHRS, YFSETQ. The length of the CDR3 is 14 residues.

This sequence joins TRBV19 and TRBJ2-5; possible D gene TRBD1, 5 bases. Per the germline V gene, CDR1 is LNHDA and CDR2 is SQIVND (reference sequence). V gave up 5 bases and J gave up 6 bases, with 13 bases separating them. This CDR3 region has 13 residues. CDR3 in amino acids: CASSSGRLKTQYF. DNA of the CDR3: TGTGCCAGTAGTTCAGGGCGGCTGAAGACCCAGTACTTC.

This rearrangement joins TRBV5-4 to TRBJ1-1, with D possibly matching TRBD1 (5 bases). Trimming took 3 bases from V and 1 from J, leaving 10 bases between them. This CDR3 contains 14 residues. Per germline, CDR1 SGHNT and CDR2 YYREEE (reference sequence). The CDR3 sequence: CASSWAGKNTEAFF. DNA of the CDR3: TGTGCCAGCAGCTGGGCAGGGAAGAACACTGAAGCTTTCTTT.

The chain carries TRBV5-5 and TRBJ1-2; D is ambiguous. The CDR3 covers 12 residues. V dropped 7 bases and J dropped 0 bases, with 7 bases sitting between them. Germline V gene lookup returns CDR1 SGHKS and CDR2 YYEKEE (reference sequence). The CDR3 reads CASQASNYGYTF. The CDR3 region has the DNA TGTGCCAGCCAAGCTTCTAACTATGGCTACACCTTC.

This clone has a single count. This rearrangement joins TRBV7-3 to TRBJ2-2; the match to TRBD1 covers 10 bases. Germline CDR1 SGHTA, CDR2 FQGTGA. Trimming at V came to 5 bases and at J to 7 bases, leaving 4 bases not matched to a gene. This CDR3 comprises 14 residues. The CDR3 DNA reads as TGTGCCAGCAGCGGGACAGGGGAAGGCGGGGAGCTGTTTTTT. Translating gives CASSGTGEGGELFF. The entire variable domain, with the rest obtained from reference TRBV7-3 and TRBJ2-2, is as follows: GAGVSQTPSNKVTEKGKYVELRCDPISGHTALYWYRQSLGQGPEFLIYFQGTGAADDSGLPNDRFFAVRPEGSVSTLKIQRTERGDSAVYLCASSGTGEGGELFFGEGSRLTVL.

The chain carries TRBV5-4 and TRBJ2-1; 10 positions match TRBD1. CDR3 length: 15 residues. Per the germline V gene, CDR1 is SGHNT and CDR2 is YYREEE (reference sequence). V lost 3 bases to trimming and J lost 6 bases; unmatched junction nucleotides: 6. CDR3 coding DNA: TGTGCCAGCAGCTACGGGACAGGGGAAGGCAATGAGCAGTTCTTC. Its protein product is CASSYGTGEGNEQFF.